Listed below are T cell receptor beta chains from one sample, sequenced in a study of blood T cell repertoires in COVID-19. The repertoire was sequenced with immunoSEQ multiplex PCR; TCRdb's copy has only in-frame clones and lacks some. The sample shows over 150,000 clones, 70% to 85% of them seen only once. The sequenced sample consisted of peripheral blood. The source of these receptors is a human donor with acute or convalescent COVID-19. The donor label of this sample is uncertain. CDR3s include the opening cysteine and the closing phenylalanine or tryptophan. A D gene is named only where the DNA matches it firmly. Clone size is shown for a subset of rows, as once, few, many or a class of expanded clone.

V	size	J	D	DNA	CDR3
TRBV28	-	TRBJ2-7	-	TGTGCCAGCAGTAGCTCGGGACTCCAAACAGCTTACGAGCAGTACTTC	CASSSSGLQTAYEQYF
TRBV19	-	TRBJ2-1	TRBD2	TGTGCCAGTACCAACGTGGGGGGGAACTCCTACAATGAGCAGTTCTTC	CASTNVGGNSYNEQFF
TRBV14	-	TRBJ1-1	-	TGTGCCAGCAGCCGCCGCAGTCTACAGGGTAACACTGAAGCTTTCTTT	CASSRRSLQGNTEAFF
TRBV19	-	TRBJ2-3	-	TGTGCCAGTACCCCTAGGGGGGGTTGGAAGCAGTATTTT	CASTPRGGWKQYF
TRBV5-1	-	TRBJ2-2	-	TGCGCCAGCAGCTTGACAGGGACCCTCTCTGGGGAGCTGTTTTTT	CASSLTGTLSGELFF
TRBV7-3	-	TRBJ2-1	-	TGTGCCAGCTTGGACAGACCCTACAATGAGCAGTTCTTC	CASLDRPYNEQFF
TRBV3-1/TRBV3-2	-	TRBJ1-3	-	TGTGCCAGCAGCCAAGAAAGAGGAGACACCATATATTTT	CASSQERGDTIYF
TRBV4-3	-	TRBJ1-1	TRBD1	TGCGCCAGCAGCCAGAAACAGGGGACAGGGACTGAAGCTTTCTTT	CASSQKQGTGTEAFF
TRBV5-5	few	TRBJ1-1	TRBD1	TGTGCCAGCAGCTTAAGACAGGGGTCGTCGACGAACACTGAAGCTTTCTTT	CASSLRQGSSTNTEAFF
TRBV6-5	-	TRBJ2-2	TRBD1	TGTGCCAGCAGTAGGACAGGGGCCATCGGGGAGCTGTTTTTT	CASSRTGAIGELFF
TRBV13	-	TRBJ1-3	TRBD1	TGTGCCAGCAGCTCGCTGACAGGGGGCAGCTCTGGAAACACCATATATTTT	CASSSLTGGSSGNTIYF
TRBV7-9	-	TRBJ1-1	-	TGTGCCAGCAGCTTCTCGTCAGGCGCTGAAGCTTTCTTT	CASSFSSGAEAFF
TRBV29-1	few	TRBJ1-3	-	TGCAGCGTTGAAGACCCCGCCAGTTTTCCTGGAAACACCATATATTTT	CSVEDPASFPGNTIYF
TRBV28	-	TRBJ1-5	TRBD1	TGTGCCAGCAGTCCCGCCGGGACAGGGGGGAAGGGCAATCAGCCCCAGCATTTT	CASSPAGTGGKGNQPQHF
TRBV7-6	-	TRBJ2-2	-	TGTGCCAGCAGCTTAGTAATCAGGGGCCTTAACACCGGGGAGCTGTTTTTT	CASSLVIRGLNTGELFF
TRBV2	-	TRBJ2-2	-	TGTGCCAGCGGAGGAGGGACCGGGGAGCTGTTTTTT	CASGGGTGELFF
TRBV15	-	TRBJ1-6	-	TGTGCCACCAGCAGAGACGGCTCCGCGGTCTCACCCCTCCACTTT	CATSRDGSAVSPLHF
TRBV5-1	-	TRBJ2-3	-	TGCGCCAGCAGCGAGTCAGGGACAGATACGCAGTATTTT	CASSESGTDTQYF
TRBV29-1	-	TRBJ2-2	-	TGCAGCGTTGTATGGTTTTCCGGGGAGCTGCTTTTT	CSVVWFSGELLF
TRBV19	once	TRBJ2-4	TRBD1	TGTGCCAGTAGTATTAACGGACAGGGGCTTGCGGGAGTTCCCAAAAACATTCAGTACTTC	CASSINGQGLAGVPKNIQYF
TRBV6-5	few	TRBJ2-1	TRBD1	TGTGCCAGCAGGACAGGGGGCGGCTACAATGAGCAGTTCTTC	CASRTGGGYNEQFF
TRBV21-1	-	TRBJ2-1	-	TGTGCCAGCAGCAAATTGAGGGACAATGAGCAGTTCTTC	CASSKLRDNEQFF
TRBV1	few	TRBJ2-1	-	TGCACCAGCAGCCGGTGGGGACTAGCGGGAGGCAATGAGCAGTTCTTC	CTSSRWGLAGGNEQFF
TRBV19	-	TRBJ2-1	TRBD2	TGTGCCAGTAGTCCACCGGGACTAGGTTACAATGAGCAGTTCTTC	CASSPPGLGYNEQFF
TRBV19	once	TRBJ2-4	TRBD2	TGTGCCAGTAGGGCGGGACTAGGGAGAAACATTCAGTACTTC	CASRAGLGRNIQYF
TRBV3-1/TRBV3-2	-	TRBJ1-2	TRBD1	TGTGCCAGCAGCCAGACAGGGGGTGGCTACACCTTC	CASSQTGGGYTF
TRBV7-9	-	TRBJ1-5	-	TGTGCCAGCAGCCAAACAGGGTATCAGCCCCAGCATTTT	CASSQTGYQPQHF
TRBV5-1	-	TRBJ2-5	TRBD2	TGCGCCAGCAGGACTAGCGGGAGTCAAGAAGAGACCCAGTACTTC	CASRTSGSQEETQYF
TRBV4-3	many	TRBJ1-2	-	TGCGCCAGCAGCCAAGCGTCTTATGGCTACACCTTC	CASSQASYGYTF
TRBV29-1	-	TRBJ2-7	TRBD2	TGCAGCGTTGGGACTAGCGGGGCCTACGAGCAGTACTTC	CSVGTSGAYEQYF
TRBV28	few	TRBJ1-4	-	TGTGCCAGCACCAAACGGAGACATGAAAAACTGTTTTTT	CASTKRRHEKLFF
TRBV3-1/TRBV3-2	-	TRBJ2-1	-	TGTGCCAGCAGCCAAGCAGCGTCAGGGCGGTTCTTC	CASSQAASGRFF
TRBV28	-	TRBJ2-3	-	TGTGCCAGCAGACTTAGAGATACGCAGTATTTT	CASRLRDTQYF
TRBV19	-	TRBJ1-1	-	TGTGCCAGTAGTACCACGGACAGGAACACTGAAGCTTTCTTT	CASSTTDRNTEAFF
TRBV29-1	-	TRBJ2-2	-	TGCAGCGTTCAAGCGGATACCTCAGGGGGGGAGCTGTTTTTT	CSVQADTSGGELFF
TRBV7-3	-	TRBJ1-2	-	TGTGCCAGCAGCCTGAGCCCAGGAAATGGCTACACCTTC	CASSLSPGNGYTF
TRBV5-4	few	TRBJ2-2	TRBD2	TGTGCCAGCAGCTTTCTAGCTAGCGGGAGTTGGGACACCGGGGAGCTGTTTTTT	CASSFLASGSWDTGELFF
TRBV3-1/TRBV3-2	-	TRBJ1-6	-	TGTGCCAGCAGCCTAAGCGGGAGCAGGAGTGATTCACCCCTCCACTTT	CASSLSGSRSDSPLHF
TRBV27	-	TRBJ1-1	-	TGTGCCAGCAGTTTATCGGCCCTTCTGAACACTGAAGCTTTCTTT	CASSLSALLNTEAFF
TRBV6-5	-	TRBJ1-1	-	TGTGCCAGCAGTTACTCGAGGTCGTCTGGCGCTGAAGCTTTCTTT	CASSYSRSSGAEAFF
TRBV28	-	TRBJ2-2	TRBD2	TGTGCCAGCAGTCCTCGACGGACTAGCGGGAACACCGGGGAGCTGTTTTTT	CASSPRRTSGNTGELFF
TRBV28	once	TRBJ1-1	-	TGTGCCAGCAGATCAGGGTTTACTGAAGCTTTCTTT	CASRSGFTEAFF
TRBV18	-	TRBJ1-3	TRBD1	TGTGCCAGCTCATTTTGGACAGGGGGGAACACCATATATTTT	CASSFWTGGNTIYF
TRBV28	-	TRBJ1-6	TRBD1	TGTGCCAGCAGTCCTCCGACAGGGGGAAATTCACCCCTCCACTTT	CASSPPTGGNSPLHF
TRBV9	-	TRBJ2-1	TRBD2	TGTGCCAGCAGCGTAAACACCGGAGCGGGAGAATACAATGAGCAGTTCTTC	CASSVNTGAGEYNEQFF
TRBV5-1	-	TRBJ2-1	TRBD2	TGCGCCAGCAGCACTCCTAGCGGAGTCGACAATGAGCAGTTCTTC	CASSTPSGVDNEQFF
TRBV6-5	-	TRBJ2-7	TRBD2	TGTGCCAGCAGGCCCGGCAGCGGGAGTGTATACGAGCAGTACTTC	CASRPGSGSVYEQYF
TRBV19	-	TRBJ1-3	-	TGTGCCAGTAGCCAGGATTCTGGAAACACCATATATTTT	CASSQDSGNTIYF
TRBV5-6	-	TRBJ2-1	TRBD2	TGTGCCAGCAGCTGGGGGGCCGGGACTAGCGACAATGAGCAGTTCTTC	CASSWGAGTSDNEQFF
TRBV7-3	-	TRBJ1-1	-	TGTGCCAGCAGCTTAAATGCGGGGAGCACTGAAGCTTTCTTT	CASSLNAGSTEAFF
TRBV5-1	-	TRBJ2-3	-	TGCGCCAGCAGCGGAGCAGGGGCTAGCACAGATACGCAGTATTTT	CASSGAGASTDTQYF
TRBV6-5	-	TRBJ2-7	TRBD2	TGTGCCAGTAGGCCACGGGTAGCGGGAGCGAACGAGCAGTACTTC	CASRPRVAGANEQYF
TRBV9	-	TRBJ2-2	-	TGTGCCAGCAGCGTAAGCGGATCGAACACCGGGGAGCTGTTTTTT	CASSVSGSNTGELFF